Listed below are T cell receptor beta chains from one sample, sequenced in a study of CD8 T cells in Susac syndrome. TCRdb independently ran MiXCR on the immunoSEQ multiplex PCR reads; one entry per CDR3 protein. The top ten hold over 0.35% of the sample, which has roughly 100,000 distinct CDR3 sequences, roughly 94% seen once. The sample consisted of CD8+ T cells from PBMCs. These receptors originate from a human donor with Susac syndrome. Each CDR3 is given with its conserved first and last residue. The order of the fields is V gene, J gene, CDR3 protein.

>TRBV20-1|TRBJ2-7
CSCTGTERVYEQYF
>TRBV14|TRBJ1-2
CASSQDGTALWGYTF
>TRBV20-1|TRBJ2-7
CSARNSVSSYEQYF
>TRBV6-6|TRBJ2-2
CASSYFRASNTGELFF
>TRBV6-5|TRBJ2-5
CASSYSTSGVETQYF
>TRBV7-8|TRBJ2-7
CASSIVVGREVQYF
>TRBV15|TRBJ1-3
CATKAQGTGNTIYF
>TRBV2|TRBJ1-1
CASSVFTGNMNTEAFF
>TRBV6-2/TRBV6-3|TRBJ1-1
CASANPGQGLSAEAFF
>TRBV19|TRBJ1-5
CASSLQDRALGQPQHF
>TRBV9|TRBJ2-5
CASSAYQTPETQYF
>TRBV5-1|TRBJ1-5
CASSLGDTNQPQHF
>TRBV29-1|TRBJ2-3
CSVEGRGRVDTQYF
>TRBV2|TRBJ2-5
CASSESETQYF
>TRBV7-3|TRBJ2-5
CASSLIGGGGQETQYF
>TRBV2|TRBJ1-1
CASSELGQSTAEAFF
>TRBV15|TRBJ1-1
CATSRLTVNTEAFF
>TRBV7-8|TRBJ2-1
CASSLEAGEVNNEQFF
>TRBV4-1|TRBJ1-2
CASSQSPREIYGYTF
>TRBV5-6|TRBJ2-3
CASRDSQEDTQYF
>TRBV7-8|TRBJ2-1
CASRWTSGGRYNEQFF
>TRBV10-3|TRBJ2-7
CAISGDRYEQYF
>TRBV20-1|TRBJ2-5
CSARDRGFGETQYF
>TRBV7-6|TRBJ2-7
CASSPSGDEQYF
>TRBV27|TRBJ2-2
CASSSLVVGGAGELFF
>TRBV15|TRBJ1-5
CATSRGLVYSNQPQHF
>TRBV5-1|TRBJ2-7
CASAPETGMGDEQYF
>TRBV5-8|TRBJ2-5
CAGGQETQYF
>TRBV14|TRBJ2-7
CASSQDGTASYEQYF
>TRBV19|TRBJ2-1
CASSLAVSSYNEQFF
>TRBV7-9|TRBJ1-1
CASSPVAGGPAEAFF
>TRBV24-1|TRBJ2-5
CATSEGGGPETQYF
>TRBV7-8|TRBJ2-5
CASSPTGGETQYF
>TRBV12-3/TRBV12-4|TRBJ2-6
CASSLARSRGANVLTF